What follows describes a single TCR beta chain. Its antigen is as yet unknown. These data originate in a study of cytomegalovirus exposure and HLA in healthy donors. Overall study findings and caveats: In vitro checks showed that a few CMV-associated chains really do target CMV antigens.

Germline V gene sequence: CDR1 SGHRS, CDR2 YFSETQ. V lost 4 bases to trimming and J lost 5 bases, with 12 bases between them. There are 13 residues in the CDR3. PCR primers comprised 60 Vbeta and 13 Jbeta primers. Data came from immunoSEQ multiplex PCR; TCRdb stores just in-frame clones and leaves some out. The table lists fewer than 150,000 clones, roughly 78% of them singletons, with roughly 2% in the top ten. The chain has TRBV5-1 and TRBJ2-5; D perhaps matches TRBD1 (6 bases). The TCR originated in a man aged 30-40 years in good health and CMV-seronegative. Sequenced material: PBMCs. CDR3 sequence reads: CASSSDRRETQYF. DNA of the CDR3: TGCGCCAGCAGCAGTGACAGGCGGGAGACCCAGTACTTC.